The sequence of this T cell receptor (beta chain) was determined in a study of cytomegalovirus exposure and HLA in healthy donors (dated 2017 in TCRdb). In the study overall: According to an earlier analysis of several hundred of the donors, 150 million to 200 million T cells yielded 117 million unique TCR beta sequences and 276 Gb of sequence data. Around 320 gigabases of sequencing data and 80 million or so unique TCR sequences were included in an early release covering over 600 HLA-typed donors. The genetic ancestry cluster associated with self-reported Caucasian donors included 70% to 85% of the roughly 390 genotyped donors. The study aimed to test whether cataloging public T cell receptors could reveal signatures of past pathogen exposure. The T cell repertoires of under 750 subjects were profiled by immunosequencing and related to cytomegalovirus serostatus. In addition to the first cohort of roughly 670 subjects, a separate validation cohort of 130 or so different subjects was used. To predict cytomegalovirus infection status, the study brought together high-throughput TCR immunosequencing, statistical association of individual TCRs with disease status, and machine learning. A later analysis re-examined previously published TCR beta repertoires from just over 650 donors and added high-resolution HLA genotyping to investigate patterns of TCR occurrence. Rather than using new phenotypic data, the later analysis identified candidate immune exposures from TCR beta sequences and from how often those sequences occurred across donors. An earlier analysis of 587 of the donors applied high-throughput TCR beta sequencing to assess whether each TCR beta V gene segment acted as functional or pseudogenic. Donor age, sex, ethnicity and CMV serostatus were collected together with the repertoire data. A later genetic analysis used genome-wide SNP genotypes for about 60% of the roughly 670 donors, treating that subset as a discovery cohort. All discovery cohort repertoires had been generated using a single sequencing platform. HLA typing covered class I and class II loci at four-digit resolution. The number of typed donors differed by locus: about 620-640 for A, B, C, DRB1 and DQB1; 522 for DQA1; approximately 610 for DPA1; and roughly 450 for DPB1. Because of strong linkage in the cohort, 5 or 6 DR-DQ haplotypes were treated as single units for association and clustering. Among several hundred genotyped donors of the cohort, an average of around 240,000 unique TCR beta nucleotide sequences was sequenced per donor, of which 15% to 20% were non-productive.

On this clone itself: Its antigen remains unidentified. Per-nucleotide qualities are absent, and no much larger clonotype sits a single base away.

V is cut by 4 bases and J by 4 bases, and the space between the germline ends is 9 bases. The germline V gene (reference sequence) gives CDR1 as SGHKS and CDR2 as YYEKEE. From the cysteine up to the phenylalanine, the CDR3 has a length of 14 residues. Of the read, only the CDR3 DNA is kept; its 42 bases are in frame from base 1. In total, approximately 690 healthy bone marrow donors made up the cohort. All cohort members were sampled while nominally healthy, although unrecorded immune exposures were likely present. The donor tested CMV seronegative and was one of the 352 seronegative cohort members. Every donor gave a peripheral blood sample, and the peripheral blood mononuclear cells from that sample were used for TCR beta sequencing. Genomic DNA was extracted from the blood cell samples with the Qiagen DNeasy Blood Extraction Kit. What the authors observed across the whole study: Because counts were too low, some 17 rarely observed V segments, including chromosome 9 orphons, were left out of the earlier analysis of 587 of the donors. While some public TCRs were present in many individuals, most TCR sequences turned up only very rarely across donors. Linkage disequilibrium might explain the correlated functional status among segregating V segments, but an unknown experimental factor could not be excluded. According to the authors, the approach could potentially be generalized to other disease states and immunological phenotypes. Only TCR beta chains were sequenced in this cohort, and the absence of alpha or paired-chain data limited detectable features. In a later analysis, HLA-associated TCR beta chains were found to be more clonally expanded and to have lower generation probabilities than equally common non-associated chains. A later analysis reported that several top co-occurrence clusters appeared linked to parvovirus B19, influenza, CMV and Epstein-Barr virus. In a later analysis, the rate of TCR association differed among HLA loci, with DRB1 alleles having the most associated TCRs and HLA-C alleles having the fewest. A later genetic analysis reported fewer N-insertions in productive TCRs among donors in an Asian-associated ancestry cluster than the roughly 690-donor mean. Three of the identified cytomegalovirus-associated TCR beta chains were confirmed in vitro to be specific for cytomegalovirus antigens. The classifier was reported to diagnose cytomegalovirus status with high specificity and sensitivity in both the original cohort and the validation cohort. A cluster of highly shared sequence variants was judged likely to be a technical artifact of the sequencing pipeline. In an earlier analysis of about 600 of the donors, most TCR beta V segments appeared in productive rearrangements about 87% or about 30% of the time, broadly matching IMGT annotations. Specific HLA alleles were associated with 15,000 to 20,000 TCR beta sequences at a false discovery rate of 0.05 in a later analysis. Most CMV-associated TCR beta chains appeared to be HLA-restricted in a later analysis, and the HLA associations seemed to be driven largely by CMV exposure. Because the 87-base-pair reads could not distinguish some IMGT-functional V segments, including TRBV6-2 and TRBV6-3, those segments were excluded. The only immune exposure information available for the cohort was CMV serostatus. A further reported finding was that TCR beta sequences accurately predicted the HLA-A and HLA-B alleles for most subjects in the first cohort. HLA typing was unavailable for some donors at each locus, so association tests used only the typed subset. The study listed 164 TCR beta chains as associated with cytomegalovirus. Presence/absence analyses assumed roughly uniform sequencing depth across donors, an assumption that may not hold. Strong co-occurrence of HLA alleles, especially DR and DQ, made assigning TCR associations to individual alleles difficult. In a later genetic analysis, a missense DCLRE1C variant was associated with V-gene and J-gene trimming of TCR beta chains, and the association was replicated in an independent cohort.

Receptors were amplified or captured by the immunoSEQ multiplex PCR assay. The multiplex PCR relied on a mix of 60 forward primers for TCR Vbeta segments and 13 reverse primers for TCR Jbeta segments. Amplification of the CDR3 region of rearranged TCR beta genes was performed with a multiplex PCR assay on genomic DNA. On the Illumina HiSeq System, the amplified TCR beta libraries were sequenced as 87-base-pair reads. As for how the authors treated the data: A later analysis tallied around 87 million unique TCR beta chains across the roughly 610 repertoires, and about 12 million of those chains were shared by two or more donors. To remove PCR and sequencing errors, raw reads were error-corrected and collapsed into unique sequences using a nearest-neighbor algorithm that merged closely related sequences. V, D and J gene segments were assigned by aligning CDR3 sequences to IMGT reference sequences. For a sequence to be retained, a match of at least six nucleotides was required to both a V gene segment and a J gene segment. A rearrangement counted as productive if the CDR3 had no stop codons and remained in frame with V and J, and every other rearrangement counted as non-productive. Following IMGT convention, CDR3 was defined as the stretch from the second conserved V-encoded cysteine up to the conserved J-encoded phenylalanine. Sequences without an unambiguous match to a single V gene segment were excluded from the earlier analysis of 587 of the donors. In an earlier analysis of some 590 of the donors, V segments were called functional above 56.7% productive rearrangements and were called segregating when the between-donor standard deviation exceeded 5%. A statistical classification framework was built to diagnose cytomegalovirus status from the catalog of TCR beta chain sequences. In a later analysis, TCR nucleotide sequences were compared against IMGT/GENE-DB human TR gene sequences so that V and J genes could be assigned. A later analysis assigned CDR3 sequences and most-parsimonious VDJ recombination scenarios with the TCRdist pipeline. In a later analysis, each TCR beta chain was defined by its CDR3 amino acid sequence together with its V-gene family, and reads lacking a unique V-gene family were excluded. As a way to deal with suspected cross-contamination and a sequencing artifact, a later analysis dropped nearly 600 nucleotide sequences that were highly shared and had low generation probability. In a later analysis, a clonal expansion index was calculated for each public chain from normalized within-repertoire ranks of inferred template counts. In a later analysis, generation probabilities were computed with a VDJ recombination model fitted to out-of-frame rearrangements, and the resulting probabilities were checked against IGoR. In a later analysis, TCR-TCR, TCR-HLA and TCR-CMV co-occurrence was scored with hypergeometric tests, and a repertoire-size bias correction was applied to TCR pairs. In a later analysis, false discovery rates were estimated by permuting HLA or CMV assignments 20 times. In a later analysis, co-occurring TCRs were grouped with DBSCAN, and TCRdist sequence similarity was added when clustering was performed within HLA-allele-positive subsets. Repertoires with fewer than 30,000 or more than 120,000 public chains were left out of co-occurrence clustering, as were about five repertoires with anomalous nucleotide sharing. Drawn from immuneACCESS, this table holds only the in-frame rearrangements with V and J called that TCRdb kept. Clones are partly lost; checked studies trace under half to an unresolved V gene and leave the rest unexplained. That table supplies the V and J calls and clone size; D and trimming were determined from the DNA. A total of around 130,000 clones appear in this sample, more than 60% of them only once. The ten largest clones take up 1.8% of the sample.

The V and J genes are TRBV5-5 and TRBJ1-6; TRBD1 is a weak D gene call, 6 bases matching. The receptor was derived from a male donor in good health and CMV-seronegative. The sample was PBMCs. The CDR3 protein sequence reads: CASSLDRYNSPLHF. The DNA reads TGTGCCAGCAGCCTGGACAGATATAATTCACCCCTCCACTTT.